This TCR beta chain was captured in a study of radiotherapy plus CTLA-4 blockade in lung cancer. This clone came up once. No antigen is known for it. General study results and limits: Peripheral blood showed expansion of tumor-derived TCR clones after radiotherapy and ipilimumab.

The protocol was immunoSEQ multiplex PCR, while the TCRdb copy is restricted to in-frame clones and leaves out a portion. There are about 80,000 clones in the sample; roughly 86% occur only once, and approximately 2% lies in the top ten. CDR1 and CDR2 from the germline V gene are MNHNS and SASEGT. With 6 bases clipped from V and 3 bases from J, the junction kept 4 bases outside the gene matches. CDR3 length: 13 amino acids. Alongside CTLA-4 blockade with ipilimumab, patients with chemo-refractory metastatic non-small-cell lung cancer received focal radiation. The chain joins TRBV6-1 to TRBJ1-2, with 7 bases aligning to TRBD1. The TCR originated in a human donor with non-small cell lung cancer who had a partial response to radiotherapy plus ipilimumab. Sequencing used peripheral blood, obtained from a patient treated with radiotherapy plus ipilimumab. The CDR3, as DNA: TGTGCCAGCAGGACAGGGATATACTATGGCTACACCTTC. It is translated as CASRTGIYYGYTF.